This T cell receptor (beta chain) emerged from a study of technical replicates of blood from a handful of donors. Here immunoSEQ multiplex PCR was the method, and the copy in TCRdb shows in-frame clones only, minus some. The profile covers 65,000 to 90,000 clones, with around 94% appearing a single time and roughly 0.4% taken by the ten largest. The sample consisted of T cells isolated from PBMCs. The sequence was obtained from a human donor in good health.

CDR3 nucleotides: TGTGCCAGCACCGGAGCCGGCTCTGGGGCCAACGTCCTGACTTTC. It translates to CASTGAGSGANVLTF. The V and J genes are TRBV9 and TRBJ2-6; no clear D gene. The V end lost 6 bases, the J end lost 0 bases, and 10 bases lay between the germline ends. The germline V gene encodes CDR1 SGDLS and CDR2 YYNGEE. The length of the CDR3 is 15 residues.